The sequence of this TCR beta chain was determined in a study of regulatory T cells in long-lasting Graves disease. iRepertoire HTBI primers and Arm-PCR of CDR3 regions built TCR beta libraries. TCRdb redid the calling of the multiplex PCR reads with MiXCR, one entry per CDR3 protein. The sample lists around 500,000 distinct CDR3 sequences; around 12% were seen once. This clonotype came up many times. CDR1 MNHNS and CDR2 SASEGT come from the germline V gene. The CDR3 sequence is 13 residues long. V lost 1 base and J 10 bases, leaving 13 bases between the germline ends. Time point in this sample: newly diagnosed GD, antithyroid drugs for less than 3 months. From RNA extracted from PBMCs, the TCR library was made. The same sample was also used in a study of T cells in Graves' hyperthyroidism and ophthalmopathy.

The clonotype originates from a woman under 40 with Graves disease. This chain links TRBV6-1 with TRBJ1-1; tentative D call: TRBD1 (6 bases). The source material was peripheral blood mononuclear cells (PBMCs), sampled at new diagnosis, from a patient treated with antithyroid drugs. The CDR3 region is CASSEGRRGIAFF. CDR3 DNA: TGTGCCAGCAGTGAAGGGAGGAGGGGGATAGCTTTCTTT.